One sample yielded the 20 T cell receptor beta chains listed below, sequenced in a study of T cells in Graves' hyperthyroidism and ophthalmopathy. There were TCR beta CDR3 regions amplified from RNA transcripts. The primer set for the first-round RT-PCR of the TCR CDR3 was HTBI. TCRdb reanalysed the multiplex PCR reads using MiXCR and keeps one entry per CDR3 protein. The table includes 300,000 to 400,000 distinct CDR3 sequences, around 13% detected once. Sequenced input: blood. These receptor sequences come from a woman under 40 with Graves' hyperthyroidism.

This clonotype has ten or more counts. This chain links TRBV4-3 with TRBJ2-3, with no clear D. Deletions cut 0 bases from V and 0 bases from J, with 19 bases between. The CDR3 contains 19 residues. Germline V gene sequence: CDR1 LGHNA, CDR2 YSLEER. CDR3: CASSQESACVASSTDTQYF. The CDR3 nucleotides are TGCGCCAGCAGCCAAGAGTCGGCATGTGTGGCGAGTAGCACAGATACGCAGTATTTT.

This clonotype came up a few times. The chain joins TRBV5-1 to TRBJ2-2; 7 bases are a match to TRBD2. In germline, CDR1 is SGHRS, CDR2 YFSETQ. This CDR3 is 19 amino acids long. V shed 0 bases, J shed 6 bases, and the junction held 17 bases outside the gene matches. CDR3 sequence: CASSLEAGPSGGSSGELFF. The CDR3 coding sequence is TGCGCCAGCAGCTTGGAGGCGGGCCCCTCTGGCGGGAGTTCCGGGGAGCTGTTTTTT.

This clonotype was counted a few times. The CDR3 DNA follows: TGTGCCAGCTCACCACCCGCAGGCACCTATGGCTACACCTTC. This codes for CASSPPAGTYGYTF. This chain uses TRBV18 with TRBJ1-2; unclear D gene. In germline, CDR1 is KGHSH, CDR2 LQKENI. The CDR3 runs to 14 residues. Between the trimmed V and J ends, which lost 0 bases and 4 bases, there was a span of 9 bases.

This clonotype has more than one count but fewer than ten. The genes are TRBV6-1 and TRBJ2-2, with D perhaps matching TRBD1 (6 bases). V lost 2 bases and J lost 6, with 10 bases in between. Germline-derived CDR1 and CDR2 are MNHNS and SASEGT. The CDR3 has 14 amino acids. CDR3 amino acids: CASSERTDPGELFF. CDR3 nucleotides: TGTGCCAGCAGTGAAAGGACAGATCCCGGGGAGCTGTTTTTT.

This clonotype came up many times. The V call is TRBV27, the J call TRBJ2-5, with 12 nucleotides matching TRBD2. V was clipped by 6 bases and J by 3 bases; unmatched bases: 14. In germline, CDR1 is MNHEY, CDR2 SMNVEV (reference sequence). The CDR3 consists of 18 residues. CDR3 residues: CASSSPAGLAGGEETQYF. For the CDR3, the DNA is TGTGCCAGCAGCTCCCCGGCGGGGCTAGCGGGAGGGGAAGAGACCCAGTACTTC.

This clonotype was found many times. The chain joins TRBV6-1 to TRBJ1-5; 9 bases are shared with TRBD1. CDR1 MNHNS and CDR2 SASEGT come from the germline V gene. This CDR3 has 19 amino acids. The V gene end was trimmed by 6 bases and the J gene end by 0 bases; junction bases not matched to a gene: 15. The CDR3 nucleotides read TGTGCCAGCAGAGCCAGACCTACCGGGACAGGGCTTAGCAATCAGCCCCAGCATTTT. This encodes CASRARPTGTGLSNQPQHF.

This clonotype has just a few counts. This may come from a read error, since a much larger clone is one base off. The chain is built from TRBV5-4 and TRBJ2-5, with 8 bases fitting TRBD2. Germline V CDR1 and CDR2: SGHNT, YYREEE (reference sequence). V gave up 2 bases and J gave up 6 bases; unmatched junction bases: 6. This CDR3 has 14 amino acids. For the CDR3, the DNA is TGTGCCAGCAGCTTAGGGACTAGGGAACAGACCCAGTACTTC. This gives the protein CASSLGTREQTQYF.

Written as DNA, the CDR3 is TGTGCCAGCAGCTTAGGGCCGGGACGCGAGCAGTTCTTC. Protein: CASSLGPGREQFF. The chain is built from TRBV11-3 and TRBJ2-1; D could derive from TRBD1 or TRBD2 (5 bases each). Germline V gene data show CDR1 as SGHNT and CDR2 as YENEEA. Trimming took off 1 base at V and 10 bases at J, with 11 bases between the two ends. The CDR3 totals 13 residues.

There are many counts of this clonotype. The chain employs TRBV11-2 and TRBJ2-7; tentatively, D is TRBD1 or TRBD2 (5 bases each). V gave up 4 bases and J gave up 4 bases, with 11 bases separating them. Germline V CDR1 and CDR2: SGHAT, FQNNGV. The CDR3 covers 13 residues. The CDR3 here is CASSWDREYEQYF. CDR3 nucleotides: TGTGCCAGCAGCTGGGACCGAGAATACGAGCAGTACTTC.

The gene calls are TRBV4-3 and TRBJ2-3; D gene ambiguous. CDR1 and CDR2 (germline): LGHNA, YSLEER. Trimming removed 0 bases from V and 4 bases from J, with 8 bases in between. This CDR3 region has 14 residues. The CDR3 loop reads CASSQDVHADTQYF. As DNA, the CDR3 is TGCGCCAGCAGCCAAGACGTTCATGCAGATACGCAGTATTTT.

This clonotype has at least ten counts. The chain links TRBV28 to TRBJ2-4; TRBD2 matches at 12 bases. The CDR3 covers 19 residues. Per the germline V gene, CDR1 is MDHEN and CDR2 is SYDVKM. V was clipped by 2 bases and J by 2 bases; unmatched bases: 10. Here the CDR3 reads CASSLGASGRGGSKNIQYF. CDR3 bases: TGTGCCAGCAGTTTAGGGGCTAGCGGGAGGGGGGGATCCAAAAACATTCAGTACTTC.

This clonotype was observed at least ten times. The chain joins TRBV10-3 to TRBJ1-5, with a weak D call TRBD1 (5 bases). The V gene lost 4 bases and the J gene lost 9 bases, with 10 bases spanning the gap. The germline V gene has CDR1 ENHRY and CDR2 SYGVKD. This CDR3 comprises 12 residues. The CDR3 loop is CAISVGDGPQHF. The CDR3 coding sequence is TGTGCCATCAGTGTAGGGGACGGGCCCCAGCATTTT.

This clonotype has ten or more counts. This rearrangement joins TRBV20-1 to TRBJ2-7; D is uncertain. The CDR3 is 14 amino acids. Germline CDR1 and CDR2: DFQATT and SNEGSKA (reference sequence). Trimming took 2 bases from V and 0 from J, leaving 11 bases between them. CDR3 sequence (DNA): TGCAGTGCTAGACTGGGGTCCGGCTCCTACGAGCAGTACTTC. Translation: CSARLGSGSYEQYF.

Note on this clonotype: A much larger clone sits a single nucleotide away, making a read error possible. The J gene is TRBJ2-3, the V gene TRBV5-6; a weak D match, TRBD2 (6 bases). This CDR3 has 15 residues. Germline loops: CDR1 SGHDT, CDR2 YYEEEE. V lost 4 bases and J lost 1, with 13 bases in between. CDR3 in DNA: TGTGCCAGCAGCCTTGGCGGGATGGGCACAGATACGCAGTATTTT. Protein sequence: CASSLGGMGTDTQYF.

This clonotype was seen a few times. This chain uses TRBV9 with TRBJ2-7; 7 nucleotides agree with TRBD2. J lost 4 bases, V lost 4 bases, and 14 bases had no gene match. The length of the CDR3 is 16 residues. In germline, CDR1 is SGDLS, CDR2 YYNGEE. In DNA, the CDR3 is TGTGCCAGCAGCCCAGATTCAAGACTAGCAGGTTACGAGCAGTACTTC. Translating it yields CASSPDSRLAGYEQYF.

The V and J genes are TRBV7-2 and TRBJ2-2; D possibly corresponds to TRBD1 (6 bases). Germline assignment: CDR1 SGHTA and CDR2 FQGNSA. Trimming removed 5 bases from V and 1 base from J, with 11 bases in between. The CDR3 extends over 15 amino acids. The CDR3 DNA is TGTGCCAGCAGCCAGCAGACAGGGAACACCGGGGAGCTGTTTTTT. Amino acid sequence: CASSQQTGNTGELFF.

V gene TRBV20-1 combines with J gene TRBJ2-1; 10 bases fit TRBD2. Germline CDR1 and CDR2: DFQATT and SNEGSKA (reference sequence). Losses at the gene ends were 0 bases for V and 3 bases for J; bases not matched to a gene: 5. The CDR3 sequence is 16 residues long. The CDR3 protein is CSARDPTSGFYNEQFF. The CDR3 DNA reads TGCAGTGCTAGAGACCCGACTAGCGGGTTCTACAATGAGCAGTTCTTC.

Ten or more counts support this clonotype. J is TRBJ2-5 and V is TRBV10-3, with TRBD1 matching over 9 bases. CDR1 is ENHRY and CDR2 is SYGVKD in the germline V gene. This CDR3 region has 16 residues. Unmatched junction bases numbered 6, after V lost 0 bases and J lost 4 bases. The CDR3 coding sequence is TGTGCCATCAGTGAGTCGGGGACAGGGCGTGGAGAGACCCAGTACTTC. It encodes CAISESGTGRGETQYF.

Ten or more counts support this clonotype. The chain is built from TRBV20-1 and TRBJ2-3, with D maybe TRBD1 (6 bases). Germline CDR1 DFQATT, CDR2 SNEGSKA (reference sequence). This CDR3 contains 13 residues. Trimming left V 3 bases short and J 5 bases short, with 12 bases between. This CDR3 is CSARTGGIDTQYF. In nucleotides, the CDR3 is TGCAGTGCTAGGACTGGGGGCATAGATACGCAGTATTTT.

This clonotype was picked up a small number of times. The chain joins TRBV19 to TRBJ2-1; D possibly corresponds to TRBD2 (5 bases). The CDR3 spans 14 residues. Trimming took off 6 bases at V and 3 bases at J, with 12 bases between the two ends. Per the germline V gene, CDR1 is LNHDA and CDR2 is SQIVND (reference sequence). The DNA of the CDR3 is TGTGCCAGTAGAGATAGCGCTCACTACAATGAGCAGTTCTTC. The encoded protein is CASRDSAHYNEQFF. Looking up the rest from reference TRBV19 and TRBJ2-1 gives the full variable domain: DGGITQSPKYLFRKEGQNVTLSCEQNLNHDAMYWYRQDPGQGLRLIYYSQIVNDFQKGDIAEGYSVSREKKESFPLTVTSAQKNPTAFYLCASRDSAHYNEQFFGPGTRLTVL.